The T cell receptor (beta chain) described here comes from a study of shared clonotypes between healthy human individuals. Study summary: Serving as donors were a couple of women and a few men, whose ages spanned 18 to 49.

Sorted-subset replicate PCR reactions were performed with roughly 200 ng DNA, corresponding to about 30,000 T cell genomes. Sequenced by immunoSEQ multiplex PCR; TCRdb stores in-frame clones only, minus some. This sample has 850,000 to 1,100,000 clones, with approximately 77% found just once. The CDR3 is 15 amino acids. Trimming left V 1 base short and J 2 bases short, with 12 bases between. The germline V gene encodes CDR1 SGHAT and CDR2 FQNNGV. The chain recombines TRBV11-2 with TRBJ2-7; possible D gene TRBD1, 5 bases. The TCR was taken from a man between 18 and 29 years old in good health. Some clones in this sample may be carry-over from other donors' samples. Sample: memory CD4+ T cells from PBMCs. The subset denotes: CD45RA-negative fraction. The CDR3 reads CASSLVPQDTYEQYF. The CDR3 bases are TGTGCCAGCAGCTTAGTCCCCCAGGACACCTACGAGCAGTACTTC.